This T cell receptor beta chain was captured by sequencing in a study of T cell changes during pregnancy in multiple sclerosis (dated by TCRdb to the late 2010s). For context, the study as a whole: In women with multiple sclerosis, the researchers looked at how the T cell repertoire shifted as pregnancy progressed.

Library prep was done by the immunoSEQ multiplex PCR assay. This immuneACCESS table, as held by TCRdb, lists in-frame sequences with V and J called but not all clones. Of the missing ones, under half trace to an unresolved V gene in checked studies; the others have no known cause. The sample contains about 40,000 clones, over 80% of them found a single time. The ten largest clones add up to approximately 5.1% of the sample. The CDR3, from cysteine to phenylalanine, totals 14 residues. CDR3 DNA is the only sequence kept; it has 42 bases, read in frame from the first base. Looking up the germline V gene yields CDR1 SGDLS and CDR2 YYNGEE. The trim is 5 bases for V and 0 bases for J, with a gap of 10 bases between the germline ends. Concerning this clone: This receptor's antigen is unknown. No much larger clone exists at a distance of one base, and base qualities are not known.

Specimen: peripheral blood, collected in the first trimester of pregnancy. Recombination linked TRBV9 to TRBJ2-3; TRBD1 could be the D gene, as 6 bases match. The clonotype comes from a female donor in good health, enrolled as a control in a pregnancy study. CDR3 protein: CASSSTGSTDTQYF. The sequence in DNA is TGTGCCAGCAGTTCAACAGGGAGCACAGATACGCAGTATTTT.